Listed here is a single TCR beta chain. The antigen is undetermined. This entry is derived from a study of blood T cells in healthy people across ages. A second PCR, run for about 6 to 11 cycles, used a sample-barcoded 5' primer plus a J-beta primer mix. From each sample, at least 2.5 million paired-end reads containing CDR3 were obtained. TCRdb passed the 5' RACE reads through MiXCR, listing each CDR3 protein once. The sample has some 860,000 distinct CDR3 sequences; roughly three fifths are singletons. Individuals who donated were healthy Caucasians from Russia aged about 6 to 90. Trimming left V 3 bases short and J 4 bases short, with 18 bases between. The CDR3 covers 15 residues. Per germline, CDR1 DFQATT and CDR2 SNEGSKA (reference sequence). Study outcomes and limitations: Both naive CD4+ cell counts and diversity were greater in long-lived donors than in aged donors. With unsorted PBMCs, a conclusive comparison of naive versus antigen-experienced cells was not possible.

This sequence was found in a middle-aged man in good health. The rearrangement links TRBV20-1 to TRBJ1-1; D unresolved. Sample: blood. The CDR3 loop is CSASAFPSGSTEAFF. The CDR3 nucleotides read TGCAGTGCTAGCGCGTTCCCTTCGGGGAGCACTGAAGCTTTCTTT.